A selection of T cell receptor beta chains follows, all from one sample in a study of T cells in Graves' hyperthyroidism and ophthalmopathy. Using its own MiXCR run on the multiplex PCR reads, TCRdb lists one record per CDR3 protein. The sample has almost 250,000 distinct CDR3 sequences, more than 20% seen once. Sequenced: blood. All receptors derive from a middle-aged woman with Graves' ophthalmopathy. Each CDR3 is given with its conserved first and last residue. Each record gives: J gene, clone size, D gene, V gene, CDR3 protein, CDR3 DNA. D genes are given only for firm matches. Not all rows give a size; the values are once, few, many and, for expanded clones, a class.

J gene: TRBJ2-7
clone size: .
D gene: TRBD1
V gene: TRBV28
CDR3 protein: CASSSGQGSEQYF
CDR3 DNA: TGTGCCAGCAGCTCGGGACAGGGCTCCGAGCAGTACTTC

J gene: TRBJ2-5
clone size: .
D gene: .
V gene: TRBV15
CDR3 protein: CATSRDHGGNTIQETQYF
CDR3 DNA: TGTGCCACCAGCAGAGATCATGGGGGTAACACCATCCAAGAGACCCAGTACTTC

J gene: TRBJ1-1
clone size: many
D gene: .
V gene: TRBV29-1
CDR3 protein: CSVAGQQGTEAFF
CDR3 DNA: TGCAGCGTCGCGGGGCAGCAAGGCACTGAAGCTTTCTTT

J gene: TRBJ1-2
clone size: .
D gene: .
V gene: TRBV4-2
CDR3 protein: CASSQDQDSQGYTF
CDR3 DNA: TGTGCCAGCAGCCAAGATCAGGACAGCCAAGGCTACACCTTC

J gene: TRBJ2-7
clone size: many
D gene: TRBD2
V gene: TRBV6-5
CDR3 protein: CASRLAGEYEQHF
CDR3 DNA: TGTGCCAGCAGGTTAGCGGGAGAGTACGAGCAGCACTTC

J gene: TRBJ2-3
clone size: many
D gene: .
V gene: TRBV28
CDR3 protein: CASSLPVGDTQYF
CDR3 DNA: TGTGCCAGCAGTTTACCGGTGGGAGATACGCAGTATTTT

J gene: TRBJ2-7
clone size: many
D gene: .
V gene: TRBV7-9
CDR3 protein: CASSLAGKYEQYF
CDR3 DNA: TGTGCCAGCAGCTTAGCAGGGAAGTACGAGCAGTACTTC

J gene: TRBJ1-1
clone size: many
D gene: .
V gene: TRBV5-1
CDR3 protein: CASSLSSSGQVVRSTEAFF
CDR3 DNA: TGCGCCAGCAGCTTGAGTAGTTCCGGACAAGTAGTACGGAGCACTGAAGCTTTCTTT

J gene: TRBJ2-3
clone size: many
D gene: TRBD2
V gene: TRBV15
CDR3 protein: CATSKGLAGLFTDTQYF
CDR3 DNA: TGTGCCACCAGCAAGGGACTAGCGGGACTCTTCACAGATACGCAGTATTTT

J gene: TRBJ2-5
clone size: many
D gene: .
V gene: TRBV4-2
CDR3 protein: CASSQVTGRGETQYF
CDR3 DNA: TGTGCCAGCAGCCAAGTCACGGGGCGGGGAGAGACCCAGTACTTC

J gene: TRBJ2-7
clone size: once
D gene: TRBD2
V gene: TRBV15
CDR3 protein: CATSGLAGSTYEQYF
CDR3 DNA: TGTGCCACCAGCGGTCTAGCGGGATCCACCTACGAGCAGTACTTC

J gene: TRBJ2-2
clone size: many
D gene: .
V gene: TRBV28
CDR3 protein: CASTLPTGNTGELFF
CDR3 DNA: TGTGCCAGCACCCTCCCGACAGGGAACACCGGGGAGCTGTTTTTT

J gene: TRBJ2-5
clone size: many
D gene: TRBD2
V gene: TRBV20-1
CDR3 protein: CSARETSGRFQETQYF
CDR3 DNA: TGCAGTGCTAGAGAGACTAGCGGGAGATTCCAAGAGACCCAGTACTTC

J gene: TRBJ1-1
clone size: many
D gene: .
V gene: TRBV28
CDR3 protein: CASSPPLPHRNTEAFF
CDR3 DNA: TGTGCCAGCAGCCCACCCCTTCCTCATAGGAACACTGAAGCTTTCTTT

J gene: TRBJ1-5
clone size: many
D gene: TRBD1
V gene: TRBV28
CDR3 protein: CASRDRDSSNQPQHF
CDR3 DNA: TGTGCCAGCAGGGACCGGGACAGCTCTAATCAGCCCCAGCATTTT

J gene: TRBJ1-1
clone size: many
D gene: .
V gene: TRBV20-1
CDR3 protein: CSATPGGYTEAFF
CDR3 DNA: TGCAGTGCTACACCCGGGGGGTACACTGAAGCTTTCTTT

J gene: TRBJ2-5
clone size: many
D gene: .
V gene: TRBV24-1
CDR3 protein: CATSDLRETQYF
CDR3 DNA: TGTGCCACCAGTGATTTAAGGGAGACCCAGTACTTC

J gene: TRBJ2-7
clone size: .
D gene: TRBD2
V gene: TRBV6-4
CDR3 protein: CASSDGLAGGCFF
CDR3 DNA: TGTGCCAGCAGCGACGGACTAGCGGGAGGTTGTTTCTTC

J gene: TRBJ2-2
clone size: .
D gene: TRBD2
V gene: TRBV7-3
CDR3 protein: CASSLKRGATGELFF
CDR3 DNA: TGTGCCAGCAGCCTGAAGCGGGGGGCCACCGGGGAGCTGTTTTTT

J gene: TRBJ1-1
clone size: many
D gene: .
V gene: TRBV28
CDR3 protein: CASSFPGLPGTEAFF
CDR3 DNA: TGTGCCAGCAGTTTCCCGGGACTTCCAGGCACTGAAGCTTTCTTT

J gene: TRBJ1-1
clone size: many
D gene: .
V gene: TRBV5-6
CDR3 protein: CASSQGAGQVNTEAFF
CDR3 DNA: TGTGCCAGCAGCCAGGGTGCAGGGCAGGTGAACACTGAAGCTTTCTTT

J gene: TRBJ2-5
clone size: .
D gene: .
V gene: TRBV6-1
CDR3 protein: CASSVDPGRKETQYF
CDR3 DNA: TGTGCCAGCAGTGTGGATCCGGGACGAAAAGAGACCCAGTACTTC

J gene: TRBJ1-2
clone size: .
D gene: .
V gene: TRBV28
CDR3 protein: CASSFVRGANGYTF
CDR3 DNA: TGTGCCAGCAGTTTCGTCCGGGGGGCGAATGGCTACACCTTC

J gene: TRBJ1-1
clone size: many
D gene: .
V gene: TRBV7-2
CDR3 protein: CASSLVGTMNTEAFF
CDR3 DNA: TGTGCCAGCAGCTTAGTGGGAACCATGAACACTGAAGCTTTCTTT

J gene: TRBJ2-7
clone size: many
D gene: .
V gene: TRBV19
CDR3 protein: CASSRDLYEQYF
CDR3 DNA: TGTGCCAGTAGTCGGGACCTCTACGAGCAGTACTTC

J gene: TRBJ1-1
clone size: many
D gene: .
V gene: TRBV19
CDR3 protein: CASSIRTYPEAFF
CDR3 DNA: TGTGCCAGTAGTATTCGGACATACCCTGAAGCTTTCTTT

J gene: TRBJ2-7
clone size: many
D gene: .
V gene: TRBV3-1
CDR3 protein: CASSPRQRTYEQYF
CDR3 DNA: TGTGCCAGCAGCCCGCGACAGAGAACCTACGAGCAGTACTTC

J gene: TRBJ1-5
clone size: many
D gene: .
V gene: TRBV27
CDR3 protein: CASSHRFTPNQPQHF
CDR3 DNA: TGTGCCAGCAGTCACAGGTTTACCCCCAATCAGCCCCAGCATTTT

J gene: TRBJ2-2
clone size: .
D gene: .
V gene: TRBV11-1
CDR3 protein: CASSSPGGLNTGELFF
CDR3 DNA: TGTGCCAGCAGCTCCCCGGGTGGATTGAACACCGGGGAGCTGTTTTTT

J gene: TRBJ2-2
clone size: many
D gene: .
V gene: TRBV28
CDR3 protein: CASSYSPVWTSTGELFF
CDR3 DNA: TGTGCCAGCAGTTATAGCCCGGTGTGGACCAGCACCGGGGAGCTGTTTTTT

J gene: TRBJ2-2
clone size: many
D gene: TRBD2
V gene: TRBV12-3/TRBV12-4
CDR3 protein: CASTPWLAGNTGELFF
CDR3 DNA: TGTGCCAGCACCCCGTGGCTAGCGGGAAACACCGGGGAGCTGTTTTTT

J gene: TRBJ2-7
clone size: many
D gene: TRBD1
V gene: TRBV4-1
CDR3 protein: CASSHGQGPWKYEQYF
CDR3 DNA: TGCGCCAGCAGCCACGGACAGGGCCCTTGGAAATACGAGCAGTACTTC

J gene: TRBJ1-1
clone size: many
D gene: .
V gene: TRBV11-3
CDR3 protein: CASSLSMGTEAFF
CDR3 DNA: TGTGCCAGCAGCTTAAGTATGGGGACTGAAGCTTTCTTT

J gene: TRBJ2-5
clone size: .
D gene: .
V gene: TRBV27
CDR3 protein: CASSDLHRETQYF
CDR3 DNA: TGTGCCAGCAGCGACCTCCACCGGGAGACCCAGTACTTC

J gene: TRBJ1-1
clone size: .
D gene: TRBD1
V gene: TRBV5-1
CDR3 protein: CASSLATGGWGEAFF
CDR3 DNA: TGCGCCAGCAGCTTGGCCACAGGGGGCTGGGGTGAAGCTTTCTTT

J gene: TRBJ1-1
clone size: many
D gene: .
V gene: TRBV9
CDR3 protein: CASSVGANTEAFF
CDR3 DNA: TGTGCCAGCAGCGTAGGAGCGAACACTGAAGCTTTCTTT

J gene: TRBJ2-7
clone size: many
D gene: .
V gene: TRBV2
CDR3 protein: CASSVSWISYEQYF
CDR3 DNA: TGTGCCAGCAGTGTATCATGGATCTCCTACGAGCAGTACTTC

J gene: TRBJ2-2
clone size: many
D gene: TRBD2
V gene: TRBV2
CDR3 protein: CASIEGTPTSGTPNTGELFF
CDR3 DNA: TGTGCCAGCATTGAAGGGACCCCGACTAGCGGGACTCCGAACACCGGGGAGCTGTTTTTT

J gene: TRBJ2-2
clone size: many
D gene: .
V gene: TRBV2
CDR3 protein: CASKRASGELFF
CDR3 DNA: TGTGCCAGCAAGAGGGCGTCCGGGGAGCTGTTTTTT

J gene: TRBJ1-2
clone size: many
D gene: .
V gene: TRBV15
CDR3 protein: CATSRGGESYGYTF
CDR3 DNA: TGTGCCACCAGCAGAGGCGGGGAGTCCTATGGCTACACCTTC

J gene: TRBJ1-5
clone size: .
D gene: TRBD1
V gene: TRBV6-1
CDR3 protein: CASRAGGGGNQPQHF
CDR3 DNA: TGTGCCAGCAGGGCAGGGGGCGGAGGGAATCAGCCCCAGCATTTT

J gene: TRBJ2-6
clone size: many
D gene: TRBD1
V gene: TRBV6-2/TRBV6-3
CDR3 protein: CASSLPGGLGSGANVLTF
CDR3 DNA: TGTGCCAGCAGTCTACCAGGGGGTTTAGGATCTGGGGCCAACGTCCTGACTTTC

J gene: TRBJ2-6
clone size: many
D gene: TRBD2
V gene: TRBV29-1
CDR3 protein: CSLLLPGGLNLEANVLTF
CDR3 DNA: TGCAGCCTACTCCTCCCCGGGGGACTAAATCTGGAAGCCAACGTCCTGACTTTC

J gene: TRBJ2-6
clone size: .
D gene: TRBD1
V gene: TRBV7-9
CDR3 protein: CASSQQGIIANVLTF
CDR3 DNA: TGTGCCAGCAGCCAACAGGGGATAATAGCCAACGTCCTGACTTTC

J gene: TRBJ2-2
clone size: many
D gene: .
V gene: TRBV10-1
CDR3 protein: CASSESIGDTGELFF
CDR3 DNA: TGCGCCAGCAGTGAGTCGATTGGGGACACCGGGGAGCTGTTTTTT

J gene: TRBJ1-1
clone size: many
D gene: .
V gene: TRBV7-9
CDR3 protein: CASSLVRGKNTEAFF
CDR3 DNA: TGTGCCAGCAGCTTAGTTCGGGGAAAGAACACTGAAGCTTTCTTT

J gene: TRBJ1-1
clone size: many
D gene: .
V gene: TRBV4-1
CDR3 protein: CASSHSGGGRQNTEAFF
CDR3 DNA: TGCGCCAGCAGCCATTCTGGGGGCGGACGGCAGAACACTGAAGCTTTCTTT

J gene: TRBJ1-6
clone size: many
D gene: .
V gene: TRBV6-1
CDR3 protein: CASSEALQDNSPLHF
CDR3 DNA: TGTGCCAGCAGTGAAGCGCTACAAGATAATTCACCCCTCCACTTT

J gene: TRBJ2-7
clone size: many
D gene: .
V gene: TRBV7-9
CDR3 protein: CASSLAGESEQYF
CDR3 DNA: TGTGCCAGCAGCTTAGCGGGAGAATCCGAGCAGTACTTC

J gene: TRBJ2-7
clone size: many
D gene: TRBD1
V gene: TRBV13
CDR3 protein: CASSPGTGFGTYEQYF
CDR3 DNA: TGTGCCAGCAGCCCCGGGACAGGATTCGGCACCTACGAGCAGTACTTC